Shown below are 5 T cell receptor beta chains from a single sample sequenced in a study of cytomegalovirus exposure and HLA in healthy donors (dated by TCRdb to 2016 to 2017). The library was generated by the immunoSEQ multiplex PCR assay. TCRdb obtained this table from immuneACCESS and retained in-frame rearrangements with V and J assigned. These tables miss some clones; where compared with another copy, unresolved V genes account for less than half of the shortfall, and the remainder is unexplained. The sample table records about 120,000 clones; about 82% of these occur just once. The ten largest clones take up around 5.1% of the sample. Sequenced sample: PBMCs. The receptors derive from a man aged 18 to 30 in good health and CMV-seronegative.

The J gene is TRBJ1-5, the V gene TRBV6-5; D is possibly TRBD1 (5 bases). Germline V gives CDR1 MNHEY, CDR2 SVGAGI. The germline V and J ends were trimmed by 8 bases and 13 bases, with 15 bases remaining between them. This CDR3 region has 11 residues. CDR3 residues: CASRSGGLQHF. CDR3 in DNA: TGTGCCAGCCGGTCCGGGGGTCTTCAGCATTTT.

The CDR3 spells CASTFGNRGTGELFF. The CDR3 DNA is TGTGCCAGCACCTTCGGGAATAGAGGCACCGGGGAGCTGTTTTTT. V is TRBV27 and J is TRBJ2-2; TRBD2 is a possible D gene (5 bases). There are 15 residues in the CDR3. Per the germline V gene, CDR1 is MNHEY and CDR2 is SMNVEV (reference sequence). V was pared by 7 bases and J by 4 bases, with 16 bases between.

The chain uses TRBV14 and TRBJ1-1; D is unresolved. The V gene's germline CDR1 is SGHDN and CDR2 FVKESK. Between the trimmed V and J ends, which lost 0 bases and 4 bases, there was a span of 6 bases. This CDR3 has 13 residues. CDR3 sequence reads: CASSQDRSTEAFF. In nucleotides, the CDR3 is TGTGCCAGCAGCCAAGATCGGTCCACTGAAGCTTTCTTT.

This clone has a handful of counts. J is TRBJ2-2 and V is TRBV19; 10 nucleotides agree with TRBD2. V lost 5 bases and J lost 4; bases outside the gene matches: 4. The length of the CDR3 is 15 residues. Germline V CDR1 and CDR2: LNHDA, SQIVND (reference sequence). Here the CDR3 DNA reads TGTGCCAGTAGTCCGAGGACTAGCGGCACCGGGGAGCTGTTTTTT. Amino acid sequence: CASSPRTSGTGELFF.

The chain carries TRBV9 and TRBJ1-4; D not certain. V was clipped by 4 bases and J by 4 bases, with 8 bases between them. The CDR3 extends over 13 amino acids. Germline CDR1 is SGDLS and CDR2 is YYNGEE. In DNA form, the CDR3 reads TGTGCCAGCAGCCACGAGCTTAATGAAAAACTGTTTTTT. This sequence encodes CASSHELNEKLFF.